A single sample gave rise to the 9 T cell receptor beta chains below, sequenced in a study of Tregs in tolerant kidney transplant recipients. TCRdb's table, derived via immunoSEQ multiplex PCR, lists solely in-frame clones and lacks some. Altogether about 73,000 clones are present, 95% to 98% being singletons, with the ten largest covering about 0.5%. The sequencing used CD4+ T cells from blood, collected before the transplant. The receptors derive from a human donor who received a combined kidney and bone marrow transplant.

The chain uses TRBV4-3 and TRBJ1-3; D not certain. V was cut by 0 bases and J by 3 bases, with 9 bases left in between. The CDR3 sequence is 15 residues long. Looked up from germline, CDR1 is LGHNA and CDR2 is YSLEER. CDR3 sequence: CASSQEGGFGNTIYF. As DNA, the CDR3 is TGCGCCAGCAGCCAAGAAGGCGGTTTTGGAAACACCATATATTTT.

V and J are TRBV5-1 and TRBJ2-2; 14 bases line up with TRBD2. This CDR3 is 15 amino acids long. The germline CDR1 and CDR2 sequences are SGHRS and YFSETQ. Germline trimming cut 6 bases from V and 10 bases from J; bases unmatched to any gene: 8. CDR3 residues: CASTYMTSGRVELFF. DNA of the CDR3: TGCGCCAGCACCTACATGACTAGCGGGAGGGTGGAGCTGTTTTTT.

The rearrangement uses TRBV19 and TRBJ1-2; maybe TRBD1 (6 bases). Trimming took off 7 bases at V and 2 bases at J, with 11 bases between the two ends. The length of the CDR3 is 13 residues. The germline CDR1 and CDR2 sequences are LNHDA and SQIVND (reference sequence). The CDR3 DNA reads as TGTGCCAGTAACCGGGACAACAACTATGGCTACACCTTC. Its translation: CASNRDNNYGYTF.

V usage is TRBV6-6 and J usage is TRBJ1-5; 10 positions agree with TRBD1. The CDR3 is 14 residues long. Trimming took 5 bases from V and 4 from J; bases not matched to a gene: 2. CDR1 is MNHNY, CDR2 SVGAGI, per germline (reference sequence). Written as DNA, the CDR3 is TGTGCCAGCAGTGGACAGGGGGGAAATCAGCCCCAGCATTTT. This gives the protein CASSGQGGNQPQHF.

The chain combines TRBV11-3 with TRBJ1-1, with 9 nucleotides matching TRBD1. From germline, CDR1 is SGHNT and CDR2 YENEEA. The CDR3 runs 14 residues. With 5 bases clipped from V and 0 bases from J, the junction kept 1 base outside the gene matches. CDR3 protein: CASSTGGLNTEAFF. Written as DNA, the CDR3 is TGTGCCAGCAGCACAGGGGGCTTGAACACTGAAGCTTTCTTT.

This clone appeared once. The chain joins TRBV19 to TRBJ2-3, with a weak D call TRBD2 (5 bases). Germline V gene sequence: CDR1 LNHDA, CDR2 SQIVND (reference sequence). The ends were cut back, 3 bases at V and 11 bases at J, with 12 bases in the middle. CDR3 length: 12 amino acids. The CDR3 DNA is TGTGCCAGTAGTATTTGGGGAAGCGGGCAGTATTTT. Translation: CASSIWGSGQYF.

The chain carries TRBV11-3 and TRBJ1-1; D not certain. The CDR3 is 14 residues long. Germline CDR1 and CDR2: SGHNT and YENEEA. With 3 bases removed from V and 3 bases from J, the gap between germline ends came to 11 bases. The CDR3 here is CASSFEGRYTEAFF. The CDR3 nucleotides read TGTGCCAGCAGCTTCGAGGGCCGATACACTGAAGCTTTCTTT.

The chain employs TRBV5-1 and TRBJ2-5; the match to TRBD2 covers 7 bases. Germline CDR1 is SGHRS and CDR2 is YFSETQ. This CDR3 spans 14 amino acids. V trimming: 4 bases; J trimming: 2 bases; junction bases outside the gene matches: 5. CDR3 nucleotide sequence: TGCGCCAGCAGCCATACAGCGGGACAAGAGACCCAGTACTTC. It is translated as CASSHTAGQETQYF. Full variable domain (outside the CDR3, taken from reference TRBV5-1 and TRBJ2-5): KAGVTQTPRYLIKTRGQQVTLSCSPISGHRSVSWYQQTPGQGLQFLFEYFSETQRNKGNFPGRFSGRQFSNSRSEMNVSTLELGDSALYLCASSHTAGQETQYFGPGTRLLVL.

The chain uses TRBV2 and TRBJ2-1; D is possibly TRBD2 (6 bases). Trimming shortened V by 4 bases and J by 9 bases, and 19 bases separated the two germline ends. Per the germline V gene, CDR1 is SNHLY and CDR2 is FYNNEI. CDR3 size: 15 residues. The CDR3 DNA sequence: TGTGCCAGCAGTGGGATTTACCGAGGGAGGAGTGAGCAGTTCTTC. This gives the protein CASSGIYRGRSEQFF.